This T cell receptor beta chain was sequenced for a study of T-cell memory formation after mild COVID-19 (dated by TCRdb to the early 2020s). A note on the overall study: TCR sequence clusters from the two donors were largely donor specific. Longitudinal TCRalpha and TCRbeta repertoire sequencing tracked T-cell clones expanding and contracting after mild COVID-19 in a couple of donors. The cohort comprised two young, previously healthy adult volunteers, one female and one male. Overall results and qualifications from the work: Whether the second-wave clones peaking on day 37 were SARS-CoV-2 specific was not confirmed. Contracting CD4+ clones appeared mostly in the CM and EM memory subsets, whereas CD8+ clones were enriched in EMRA. Clones contracting from day 15 to 85 had balanced CD4/CD8 phenotypes, while a second wave expanding from day 15 to 37 was biased towards CD4+. The detection of some responding clones in pre-infection memory suggests that pre-existing cross-reactive memory T cells joined the SARS-CoV-2 response. The study included only a couple of mild cases, and larger cohorts that include severe cases with pre-infection samples were judged to be necessary.

Based on the germline V gene, the CDR1 and CDR2 sequences are MDHEN and SYDVKM. V is shortened by 10 bases, J by 5 bases, and the region joining them spans 12 bases. Counted from cysteine to phenylalanine, this CDR3 has 13 amino acids. Only CDR3 DNA is held: 39 bases, read in frame from base 1. Sequencing instrument: Illumina NovaSeq 6000. cDNA libraries for TCRalpha and TCRbeta were prepared by 5'RACE using constant-segment primers, with sample barcodes and unique molecular identifiers added. Trizol reagent was used to extract RNA from every sample. Library amplification was performed in two PCR steps, and a second sample barcode and Illumina TruSeq adapters were introduced in the second step. Sequencing of the libraries was done on an Illumina NovaSeq, producing 2 x 150 bp paired-end reads. The study's processing was this. With migec v1.2.7, reads were demultiplexed and then collapsed into UMI-guided consensus sequences. Using mixcr v2.1.11, UMI consensuses were aligned to TRA and TRB V and J templates and then assembled into clonotypes. A clonotype was counted as expanded or contracted only if both edgeR and NoisET called the change significant, with noise models trained on biological replicates. For edgeR calls, the cutoffs were a false discovery rate-adjusted p below 0.01 and a log2 fold-change threshold of 1. As an exploratory analysis of dynamics, PCA with hierarchical clustering was applied to max-normalized trajectories of the 1000 most abundant clonotypes. The CD4 or CD8 phenotype of responding clones was assigned using the separately sequenced CD4+ and CD8+ repertoires. The public reads were reanalyzed by TCRdb: fastp trimming at Q25, MiXCR alignment, in-frame beta chains only. One record per CDR3 amino acid sequence lists the most common genes and DNA. TCRdb, not the original authors, processed these V and J calls. This sample comprises more than 450,000 distinct CDR3 sequences, approximately 18% of them detected only once. The ten largest clones represent approximately 12% of the sample.

Ficoll-Paque density gradient centrifugation was the method used to isolate PBMCs. In the case of this clonotype: Its antigen is not yet known. Within one base of it there is no much larger clone, and no base qualities were kept.

This clonotype was sampled from an adult woman who had mild COVID-19 (a few samples of this study predate the infection). The sample titles of this study are shuffled in the database, so cell type and time point are left out; the donor was told from shared clones. The sample consisted of PBMCs or a T cell subset sorted from them (not recorded which). In this chain, TRBV28 is recombined with TRBJ1-6, with no D gene named confidently. The CDR3 corresponds to CATLGQHNSPLHF. The sequenced DNA is TGTGCCACCTTGGGTCAGCATAATTCACCCCTCCACTTT.